Below, 10 T cell receptor beta chains from the same sample are listed, as sequenced in a study of CD8+CD57+ T cells in acquired aplastic anemia. Profiling that covered TCR beta VDJ and CDR3 relied on genomic DNA as its template. Using its own MiXCR run on the reads, TCRdb lists one record per CDR3 protein. This table holds some 200,000 distinct CDR3 sequences, approximately 35% found once. The sequenced sample was sorted CD4+, CD8+, or CD8+CD57+ T cells (not recorded which) from PBMCs. The receptors stem from a human donor in good health, serving as a control.

This chain uses TRBV10-3 with TRBJ2-7; D unclear. Germline values: CDR1 ENHRY, CDR2 SYGVKD. Trimming removed 4 bases at V and 6 bases at J, with 16 bases between. The CDR3 has 14 residues. The CDR3 region is CAISGGDRSPEQYF. Written as DNA, the CDR3 is TGTGCCATCAGTGGCGGAGATCGGTCTCCCGAGCAGTACTTC.

The rearrangement links TRBV6-1 to TRBJ2-7, with TRBD1 identical over 7 bases. The trim removed 6 bases at V and 3 bases at J, leaving 11 bases unmatched. The CDR3 length is 15 residues. Germline V lookup: CDR1 MNHNS, CDR2 SASEGT. DNA of the CDR3: TGTGCCAGCAGGGGTCCCCGGGACAGCGACTACGAGCAGTACTTC. Translating it yields CASRGPRDSDYEQYF.

J is TRBJ2-7 and V is TRBV20-1, with 10 bases lining up with TRBD2. The germline gives CDR1 DFQATT, CDR2 SNEGSKA (reference sequence). The CDR3 has 16 residues. The J segment lost 0 bases and the V segment lost 3 bases, leaving 8 bases of the junction unmatched. Here the CDR3 reads CSARATSGYTSYEQYF. DNA of the CDR3: TGCAGTGCTAGGGCGACTAGCGGGTATACCTCCTACGAGCAGTACTTC.

About this clonotype: This may come from a read error, since a much larger clone is one base off. V gene TRBV12-3 or TRBV12-4 combines with J gene TRBJ2-5; the D is unclear. The CDR3 is 12 residues long. Here the CDR3 DNA reads TGTGCCAGCAGTTTACATGGAGAGGCCCAGTACTTC. It translates to CASSLHGEAQYF.

This clonotype has ten or more counts. The chain is built from TRBV14 and TRBJ1-1; D is uncertain. The V end was cut by 3 bases, the J end by 1 base, with 6 bases between. The germline V gene encodes CDR1 SGHDN and CDR2 FVKESK. This CDR3 spans 13 amino acids. The CDR3 DNA follows: TGTGCCAGCAGCCAGGACGGGAACACTGAAGCTTTCTTT. Protein: CASSQDGNTEAFF.

This clonotype was seen ten or more times. The CDR3 DNA reads TGTGCCAGTAGGTCACAGGGGGCTTTCCGACAAACTTTCTTT. This codes for CASRSQGAFRQTFF. V is TRBV19 and J is TRBJ1-1; 9 nucleotides align to TRBD1. CDR1 is LNHDA and CDR2 is SQIVND in the germline V gene (reference sequence). The CDR3 is 14 residues long. The J segment lost 12 bases and the V segment lost 6 bases, leaving 14 bases of the junction unmatched.

This clonotype was seen many times. The V gene is TRBV7-6, the J gene TRBJ2-7, with D unresolved. The ends were cut back, 8 bases at V and 5 bases at J, with 10 bases in the middle. In germline, CDR1 is SGHVS, CDR2 FNYEAQ. This CDR3 spans 11 amino acids. The CDR3 loop is CASEPEDEQYF. CDR3 coding DNA: TGTGCCAGCGAGCCAGAAGACGAGCAGTACTTC.

This clonotype was seen at least ten times. V is TRBV20-1 and J is TRBJ2-2; tentatively, D is TRBD1 or TRBD2 (5 bases each). CDR1 is DFQATT, CDR2 SNEGSKA, per germline (reference sequence). This CDR3 has 14 residues. Trimming shortened V by 2 bases and J by 7 bases, and 14 bases separated the two germline ends. For the CDR3, the DNA is TGCAGTGCTAGACAAGCCGGGACCCACGGGGAGCTGTTTTTT. Protein sequence: CSARQAGTHGELFF.

This clonotype occurred many times. J is TRBJ2-5 and V is TRBV20-1, with D perhaps matching TRBD1 (7 bases). The CDR3 spans 14 residues. The germline CDR1 and CDR2 sequences are DFQATT and SNEGSKA (reference sequence). Trimming removed 3 bases at V and 4 bases at J, with 15 bases between. The CDR3 region is CSASLRQGGETQYF. The CDR3 DNA sequence: TGCAGTGCTAGCTTGCGGCAGGGGGGAGAGACCCAGTACTTC.

The sample holds many counts of this clonotype. The chain recombines TRBV12-3 or TRBV12-4 with TRBJ1-2; no reliable D call. The V end was cut by 6 bases, the J end by 8 bases, with 16 bases between. The CDR3 consists of 13 residues. CDR3 DNA sequence: TGTGCCAGCAGCCGCGGGTTGGTAAGGGGCTACACCTTC. It encodes CASSRGLVRGYTF.